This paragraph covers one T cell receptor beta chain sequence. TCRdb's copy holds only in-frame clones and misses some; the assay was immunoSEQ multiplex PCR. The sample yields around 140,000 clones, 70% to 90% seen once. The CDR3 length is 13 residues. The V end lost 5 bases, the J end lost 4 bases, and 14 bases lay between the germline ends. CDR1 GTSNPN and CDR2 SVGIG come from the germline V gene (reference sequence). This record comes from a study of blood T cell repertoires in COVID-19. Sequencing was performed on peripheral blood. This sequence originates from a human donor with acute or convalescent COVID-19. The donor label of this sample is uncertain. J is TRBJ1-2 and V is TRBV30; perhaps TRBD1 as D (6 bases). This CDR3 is CAWGRKQGYGYTF. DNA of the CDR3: TGTGCCTGGGGTAGGAAACAGGGCTATGGCTACACCTTC.